The TCR beta chain under discussion was sequenced for a study of T cell changes during pregnancy in multiple sclerosis. The method was immunoSEQ multiplex PCR; TCRdb's version includes in-frame clones alone and lacks a portion of them. The data contain 20,000 to 25,000 clones, around 90% of them seen just once; the ten biggest clones take up 0.65% to 0.85%. The specimen comprised CD4+ T cells from peripheral blood mononuclear cells, sampled in the third trimester of pregnancy. The sequence was obtained from a female donor with multiple sclerosis, enrolled in a pregnancy study.

The CDR3 nucleotides are TGTGCCAGCAGCACAGGGCTCGGTGGCTACACCTTC. This encodes CASSTGLGGYTF. The chain employs TRBV6-5 and TRBJ1-2; possible D gene TRBD1, 6 bases. Germline assignment: CDR1 MNHEY and CDR2 SVGAGI. V dropped 6 bases and J dropped 7 bases, with 12 bases sitting between them. The CDR3 is 12 residues long.